This T cell receptor (beta chain) was identified in a study of graft-versus-host responses after intestinal transplantation. As for the study in general: Following induction with anti-thymocyte globulin, all recipients were given tacrolimus and steroids for three to four years. Study-level findings and limits: GvH clones surfaced in recipient marrow, some emerging earlier in ileum or blood. There was an association between peak levels of circulating GvH clones and early post-transplant HvG declines. Allografts carried high graft-versus-host to host-versus-graft clonal ratios in patients having graft-donor T cell macrochimerism.

Generated by immunoSEQ multiplex PCR, the TCRdb table keeps only in-frame clones and is missing some. The sample consists of some 100,000 clones, around 93% of them appearing once. As concerns this clone: Its antigen is unknown.

This receptor was identified in a human donor who was the organ donor for an intestinal transplant. Sequenced material: unstimulated CD8+ T cells sorted from spleen or lymph node cells, taken before transplant.

The CDR3 reads CASRRWGLGTGELFF. The CDR3 DNA is TGTGCCAGCAGAAGGTGGGGGCTAGGGACCGGGGAGCTGTTTTTT. The chain employs TRBV28 and TRBJ2-2, with a weak D call TRBD1 (6 bases). Trimming took off 6 bases at V and 5 bases at J, with 16 bases between the two ends. The CDR3 runs 15 residues. Per the germline V gene, CDR1 is MDHEN and CDR2 is SYDVKM.